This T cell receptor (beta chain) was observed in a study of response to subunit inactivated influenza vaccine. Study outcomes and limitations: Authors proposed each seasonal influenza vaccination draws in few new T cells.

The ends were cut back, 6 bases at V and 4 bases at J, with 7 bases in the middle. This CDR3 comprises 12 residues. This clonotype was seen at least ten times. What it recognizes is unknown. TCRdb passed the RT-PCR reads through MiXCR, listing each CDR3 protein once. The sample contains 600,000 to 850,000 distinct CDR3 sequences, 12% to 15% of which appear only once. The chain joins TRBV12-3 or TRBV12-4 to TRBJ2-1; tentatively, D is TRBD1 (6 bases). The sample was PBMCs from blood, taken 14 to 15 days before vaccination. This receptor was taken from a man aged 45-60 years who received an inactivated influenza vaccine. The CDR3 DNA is TGTGCCAGCAGGGACAGATACAATGAGCAGTTCTTC. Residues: CASRDRYNEQFF.